This TCR beta chain was recorded in a study of molecular identifiers for immune sequencing clone quantification. This CDR3 spans 15 amino acids. V lost 4 bases, J lost 0 bases, and 10 bases lay in between. Germline CDR1 is SGHVS and CDR2 is FQNEAQ. There are many counts of this clonotype. TCRdb ran MiXCR on the PCR reads and lists one entry per CDR3 protein. The table has roughly 93,000 distinct CDR3 sequences, under 20% seen once. The receptor's source is a human donor in good health. Some libraries in this study had Jurkat cell RNA spiked in. The rearrangement joins TRBV7-8 to TRBJ2-1; possible D gene TRBD1, 5 bases. Sample: naive CD8+ T cells from blood, with Jurkat cell RNA spiked in. Documented subset: FACS-sorted CD8+CD4-CCR7+CD45RA+ naive T cells. The CDR3 coding sequence is TGTGCCAGCAGCTCACAGCAGGGCTCCTACAATGAGCAGTTCTTC. Its translation: CASSSQQGSYNEQFF.